These T cell receptor beta chains were read from a single sample in a study of T cell responses to AZD1222 COVID-19 vaccine. The table came from immunoSEQ multiplex PCR; TCRdb's copy has only in-frame clones and leaves some out. Of 150,000 to 200,000 clones in the sample, 90% were seen once. The specimen was peripheral blood, collected 28 days after the second AZD1222 dose. The receptors shown here come from an adult who received the AZD1222 COVID-19 vaccine. The CDR3 runs from the conserved cysteine through the conserved F or W. A D gene is named only where the DNA matches it firmly. Size values are once, few and many counts, or a class for expanded clones, and some rows have none.

d_gene | abundance | j_gene | v_gene | CDR3nt | CDR3aa
. | . | TRBJ1-4 | TRBV6-1 | TGTGCCAGCAGTGTCGGTGTTGGGGCTGCAACTAATGAAAAACTGTTTTTT | CASSVGVGAATNEKLFF
TRBD1 | . | TRBJ1-2 | TRBV6-5 | TGTGCCAGCAGTTACCCTCGGGCAGGGGGCAAGGGTGGCTACACCTTC | CASSYPRAGGKGGYTF
. | . | TRBJ1-2 | TRBV29-1 | TGCAGCGTCACCGACAGTAACTATGGCTACACCTTC | CSVTDSNYGYTF
TRBD1 | . | TRBJ1-1 | TRBV6-2/TRBV6-3 | TGTGCCAGCAGTTACTCGAGAGGGGGCGCTGGTGAAGCTTTCTTT | CASSYSRGGAGEAFF
TRBD1 | . | TRBJ1-5 | TRBV10-3 | TGTGCCATCAGTGAGTCTGGACAGGGGTTAGGTCAGCCCCAGCATTTT | CAISESGQGLGQPQHF
TRBD2 | . | TRBJ2-7 | TRBV6-6 | TGTGCCAGCAGTACCACTACTAGCGGGAAGGAAAACGAGCAGTACTTC | CASSTTTSGKENEQYF
TRBD1 | . | TRBJ1-2 | TRBV10-2 | TGCGCCAGCTCTCAGGGGGTTTGGGATGGCTACACCTTC | CASSQGVWDGYTF
. | . | TRBJ2-4 | TRBV5-1 | TGCGCCAGCAGCACGGACGTAACCAAAAACATTCAGTACTTC | CASSTDVTKNIQYF
. | . | TRBJ2-2 | TRBV21-1 | TGTGCCAGCAGCAAAGCGGGACAGGGAGAGGATGCCGGGGAGCTGTTTTTT | CASSKAGQGEDAGELFF
TRBD1 | . | TRBJ1-3 | TRBV7-8 | TGTGCCAGCAGCCGAGGACAGGCAGAGTCCATATATTTT | CASSRGQAESIYF
TRBD2 | . | TRBJ2-7 | TRBV5-1 | TGCGCCAGCAGCTTTACTAGCGGGAGTGACGAGCAGTACTTC | CASSFTSGSDEQYF
. | once | TRBJ1-2 | TRBV29-1 | TGCAGCGTTGAAGATCAAAGGTCGGGTGGCTACACCTTC | CSVEDQRSGGYTF
TRBD1 | . | TRBJ1-1 | TRBV30 | TGTGCCTGGAGGGGACAGGGAAACACTGAAGCTTTCTTT | CAWRGQGNTEAFF
TRBD1 | . | TRBJ1-4 | TRBV10-3 | TGTGCCACCTCAGGGGGCAAGGAAAAACTGTTTTTT | CATSGGKEKLFF
. | once | TRBJ2-1 | TRBV12-3/TRBV12-4 | TGTGCCAGCACTCCGTCTGTCTGGGGTGAGCAGTTCTTC | CASTPSVWGEQFF
. | . | TRBJ1-2 | TRBV28 | TGTGCCAGCAGTTTAGGGCCCACACGGGGTGGCTACACCTTC | CASSLGPTRGGYTF
TRBD1 | . | TRBJ2-7 | TRBV27 | TGTGCCAGCAGTTTCGGACAGGGGGGACGCGAGCAGTACTTC | CASSFGQGGREQYF
TRBD1 | . | TRBJ1-1 | TRBV6-5 | TGTGCCAGCAGGGGACAGGGACCGAACACTGAAGCTTTCTTT | CASRGQGPNTEAFF
. | . | TRBJ2-2 | TRBV9 | TGTGCCAGCAGCGTATGGGAAGGTACCGGGGAGCTGTTTTTT | CASSVWEGTGELFF
. | . | TRBJ1-6 | TRBV3-1/TRBV3-2 | TGTGCCAGCAGCCAAGACCAGGTGCCCTCCTATAATTCACCCCTCCACTTT | CASSQDQVPSYNSPLHF
. | . | TRBJ1-5 | TRBV6-5 | TGTGCCAGCAGTTACGGACAGAATCAGCCCCAGCATTTT | CASSYGQNQPQHF
TRBD1 | . | TRBJ1-2 | TRBV19 | TGTGCCAGTAACCCCCGGACAGGATCGGGGGGCTACACCTTC | CASNPRTGSGGYTF
. | . | TRBJ2-5 | TRBV21-1 | TGTGCCAGCAGCACCTCTAGCGGGAGGGCCCCAAGTAGAGAGACCCAGTACTTC | CASSTSSGRAPSRETQYF
TRBD2 | . | TRBJ2-7 | TRBV5-1 | TGCGCCAGCAGAGGGACTAGCGGGATCTACGAGCAGTACTTC | CASRGTSGIYEQYF
. | once | TRBJ2-5 | TRBV11-2 | TGTGCCAGCAGCCTCGGGACAAACCAAGAGACCCAGTACTTC | CASSLGTNQETQYF
. | . | TRBJ1-2 | TRBV19 | TGTGCCAGTAGTATAGATAAGGGAGGTGGCTACACCTTC | CASSIDKGGGYTF
TRBD2 | . | TRBJ2-1 | TRBV7-2 | TGTGCCAGCAGCTTAATTTTCAGCGGGGCCCCCTACAATGAGCAGTTCTTC | CASSLIFSGAPYNEQFF